One sample yielded the 28 T cell receptor beta chains listed below, sequenced in a study of blood T cell repertoires in COVID-19. TCRdb's table, derived via immunoSEQ multiplex PCR, lists solely in-frame clones and lacks some. Here the sample spans about 400,000 clones, 80% to 90% being singletons. Input material: peripheral blood. These receptors were collected from a man aged 40-49 years with acute or convalescent COVID-19.

V usage is TRBV2 and J usage is TRBJ2-1; 14 bases fit TRBD2. The germline V gene has CDR1 SNHLY and CDR2 FYNNEI. This CDR3 is 15 amino acids long. V was pared by 7 bases and J by 8 bases, with 7 bases of the junction left unmatched. CDR3 bases: TGTGCCAGCACCAAGGGACTAGCGGGAGCTCATGAGCAGTTCTTC. It encodes CASTKGLAGAHEQFF.

The chain links TRBV3-1 (or the pseudogene TRBV3-2) to TRBJ2-7; unclear D gene. Trimming cost V 2 bases and J 2 bases, with 4 bases left between them. Germline CDR1 reads LGHDT; CDR2 reads YNNKEL (reference sequence). CDR3 size: 12 residues. CDR3 loop: CASSQWPYEQYF. The DNA for the CDR3 is TGTGCCAGCAGCCAATGGCCCTACGAGCAGTACTTC.

This rearrangement joins TRBV21-1 to TRBJ2-3; the D call TRBD2 from the table was never checked on the DNA. TRBV21-1 is listed as a pseudogene. The CDR3 totals 15 residues. DNA of the CDR3: TGTGCCAGCACTCGCGGGCGGGTCTGCACAGATACGCAGTATTTT. It is translated as CASTRGRVCTDTQYF.

This chain uses TRBV27 with TRBJ2-5, with 9 bases identical to TRBD1. Looked up from germline, CDR1 is MNHEY and CDR2 is SMNVEV (reference sequence). This CDR3 spans 16 amino acids. The J segment lost 5 bases and the V segment lost 3 bases, leaving 10 bases of the junction unmatched. CDR3 sequence: CASSFWTGDPRETQYF. The CDR3 DNA reads TGTGCCAGCAGTTTTTGGACAGGGGACCCCCGGGAGACCCAGTACTTC.

Of note for this clone: This may come from a read error, since a much larger clone is one base off. V gene TRBV27 combines with J gene TRBJ2-6; no clear D. This CDR3 has 14 amino acids. Germline CDR1 reads MNHEY; CDR2 reads SMNVEV (reference sequence). Between the trimmed V and J ends, which lost 5 bases and 1 base, there was a span of 6 bases. The CDR3 DNA sequence: TGTGCCAGCAGTATCGGGTCTGGGGCCAACGTCCTGACTTTC. Its translation is CASSIGSGANVLTF.

This chain joins TRBV6-6 and TRBJ1-4; D ambiguous. V lost 0 bases, J lost 0 bases, and 5 bases lay in between. The CDR3 runs 15 residues. The germline gives CDR1 MNHNY, CDR2 SVGAGI (reference sequence). The CDR3 DNA reads as TGTGCCAGCAGTTACTCCGGGACAACTAATGAAAAACTGTTTTTT. It encodes CASSYSGTTNEKLFF.

The chain recombines TRBV14 with TRBJ1-2, with D perhaps TRBD1 (6 bases). The CDR3 is 14 amino acids. The V gene lost 0 bases and the J gene lost 4 bases, with 9 bases spanning the gap. From germline, CDR1 is SGHDN and CDR2 FVKESK. The CDR3 DNA is TGTGCCAGCAGCCAAGAAAGGGGGGGCTATGGCTACACCTTC. Translating gives CASSQERGGYGYTF.

This clone was found once. The chain joins TRBV5-1 to TRBJ1-2; tentative D call: TRBD1 (6 bases). This CDR3 spans 14 amino acids. Germline values: CDR1 SGHRS, CDR2 YFSETQ. The ends were cut back, 3 bases at V and 8 bases at J, with 17 bases in the middle. The DNA of the CDR3 is TGCGCCAGCAGCTCTGGACAGTGGGGGTACGGCTACACCTTC. Translation: CASSSGQWGYGYTF.

CDR3 sequence: CASSRWTTNTEAFF. DNA for the CDR3: TGTGCCAGCAGCCGATGGACTACCAACACTGAAGCTTTCTTT. The rearrangement uses TRBV3-1 (or the pseudogene TRBV3-2) and TRBJ1-1; D is ambiguous. From germline, CDR1 is LGHDT and CDR2 YNNKEL (reference sequence). This CDR3 is built from 14 residues. V lost 4 bases to trimming and J lost 2 bases, with 11 bases between them.

V and J are TRBV5-6 and TRBJ1-2; D remains unclear. V was trimmed by 4 bases and J by 0 bases, leaving 7 bases between them. The CDR3 length is 13 residues. Germline-derived CDR1 and CDR2 are SGHDT and YYEEEE. The chain's CDR3 is CASSATANYGYTF. The CDR3 DNA follows: TGTGCCAGCAGCGCCACAGCTAACTATGGCTACACCTTC.

V gene TRBV21-1 combines with J gene TRBJ2-7; TRBD2, the table's D call, was not compared with the DNA. TRBV21-1 is described as a pseudogene. The length of the CDR3 is 16 residues. CDR3 bases: TGTGCCAGCACCCCGTCGGGTTCCCGGAGATCCTACGAGCAGTACTTC. The encoded protein is CASTPSGSRRSYEQYF.

This chain links TRBV6-1 with TRBJ2-2, with TRBD2 matching 7 bases. Unmatched junction bases numbered 2, after V lost 3 bases and J lost 1 base. Germline V gives CDR1 MNHNS, CDR2 SASEGT. The CDR3 runs 15 residues. CDR3 DNA sequence: TGTGCCAGCAGTGAGGCTAGCGGGAACACCGGGGAGCTGTTTTTT. Its protein product is CASSEASGNTGELFF.

The chain is built from TRBV12-3 or TRBV12-4 and TRBJ2-2; a weak D match, TRBD1 (6 bases). With 7 bases removed from V and 2 bases from J, the gap between germline ends came to 8 bases. This CDR3 comprises 13 residues. CDR3 region: CASNRDNTGELFF. CDR3 DNA: TGTGCCAGCAACAGGGATAACACCGGGGAGCTGTTTTTT.

The CDR3 here is CASSESADHGYTF. The CDR3 bases are TGTGCCAGCAGTGAAAGTGCGGATCATGGCTACACCTTC. The chain uses TRBV6-1 and TRBJ1-2; no clear D. The CDR3 has 13 residues. Germline CDR1 reads MNHNS; CDR2 reads SASEGT. The V and J ends lost 2 bases and 6 bases respectively, with 10 bases between them.

The chain combines TRBV6-5 with TRBJ2-5; D unresolved. Germline CDR1 and CDR2: MNHEY and SVGAGI. The CDR3 runs 14 residues. Trimming cost V 7 bases and J 9 bases, with 21 bases left between them. In nucleotides, the CDR3 is TGTGCCAGCAATCCTTCGGAGACCGTGGGTCCCCAGTACTTC. Protein product: CASNPSETVGPQYF.

The rearrangement uses TRBV5-1 and TRBJ1-1; 9 nucleotides match TRBD1. CDR3 length: 15 amino acids. The germline CDR1 and CDR2 sequences are SGHRS and YFSETQ. Trimming removed 3 bases from V and 6 bases from J; junction bases left unmatched: 9. In nucleotides, the CDR3 is TGCGCCAGCAGCTCCGGACAGGGGTTGTTCCCTGAAGCTTTCTTT. As protein: CASSSGQGLFPEAFF.

The rearrangement joins TRBV10-3 to TRBJ2-1; D may be TRBD2 (6 bases). Germline CDR1 is ENHRY and CDR2 is SYGVKD. This CDR3 is built from 13 residues. Trimming removed 8 bases at V and 5 bases at J, with 13 bases between. DNA of the CDR3: TGTGCCATCTGTCCGGGAGACCACAATGAGCAGTTCTTC. Amino acids: CAICPGDHNEQFF.

The V call is TRBV24-1, the J call TRBJ2-2; D is possibly TRBD1 (7 bases). Germline values: CDR1 KGHDR, CDR2 SFDVKD. The CDR3 runs 16 residues. Trimming took 0 bases from V and 1 from J, leaving 8 bases between them. The CDR3 is CATSDLQGGNTGELFF. CDR3 nucleotide sequence: TGTGCCACCAGTGATTTGCAGGGGGGGAACACCGGGGAGCTGTTTTTT.

A single count supports this clone. V and J are TRBV3-1 (or the pseudogene TRBV3-2) and TRBJ1-6, with D possibly matching TRBD1 (6 bases). The V gene's germline CDR1 is LGHDT and CDR2 YNNKEL (reference sequence). The ends were cut back, 7 bases at V and 4 bases at J, with 17 bases in the middle. The CDR3 covers 16 residues. CDR3: CASTLGQLYYNSPLHF. For the CDR3, the DNA is TGTGCCAGCACCCTCGGACAGCTGTATTATAATTCACCCCTCCACTTT.

The rearrangement uses TRBV7-9 and TRBJ2-3; 15 positions match TRBD2. From germline, CDR1 is SEHNR and CDR2 FQNEAQ (reference sequence). This CDR3 contains 18 residues. Unmatched junction bases numbered 15, after V lost 9 bases and J lost 5 bases. This CDR3 is CASDGTSGRYWGKDTQYF. CDR3 bases: TGTGCCAGTGACGGGACTAGCGGGAGGTATTGGGGAAAAGATACGCAGTATTTT. The full variable domain, with the rest looked up from reference TRBV7-9 and TRBJ2-3, is DTGVSQNPRHKITKRGQNVTFRCDPISEHNRLYWYRQTLGQGPEFLTYFQNEAQLEKSRLLSDRFSAERPKGSFSTLEIQRTEQGDSAMYLCASDGTSGRYWGKDTQYFGPGTRLTVL.

This clone was observed a handful of times. The genes are TRBV21-1 and TRBJ2-1; the table assigns TRBD1, which was not confirmed against the DNA. TRBV21-1 is flagged as a pseudogene. CDR3 size: 18 residues. The CDR3 DNA reads TGTGCCAGCAGCAAACCGCGGGGACAGGGACCTGACTGCAATGAGCAGTTCTTC. Its protein is CASSKPRGQGPDCNEQFF.

The chain links TRBV7-3 to TRBJ2-3; TRBD1 aligns across 9 bases. This CDR3 is built from 14 residues. Trimming removed 5 bases from V and 4 bases from J; junction bases left unmatched: 4. In germline, CDR1 is SGHTA, CDR2 FQGTGA. The CDR3 region has the DNA TGTGCCAGCAGCCCCGGGACAGGGCCAGATACGCAGTATTTT. It translates to CASSPGTGPDTQYF.

This clone was counted a few times. The CDR3 spells CASSLSPAGADTQYF. The CDR3 DNA reads as TGTGCCAGCAGCTTAAGTCCCGCAGGCGCAGATACGCAGTATTTT. The chain has TRBV7-3 and TRBJ2-3; D is uncertain. The V gene's germline CDR1 is SGHTA and CDR2 FQGTGA. Trimming cost V 1 base and J 4 bases, with 12 bases left between them. This CDR3 region has 15 residues.

The chain joins TRBV18 to TRBJ1-4, with 7 bases aligning to TRBD1. CDR1 KGHSH and CDR2 LQKENI come from the germline V gene. V gave up 3 bases and J gave up 7 bases; unmatched junction bases: 11. The CDR3 length is 16 residues. The CDR3 bases are TGTGCCAGCTCACCGACAGGGAGTGATAGGCGTGAAAAACTGTTTTTT. Translating it yields CASSPTGSDRREKLFF.

The V gene is TRBV2, the J gene TRBJ2-7; D is possibly TRBD2 (6 bases). V lost 2 bases, J lost 6 bases, and 14 bases lay in between. This CDR3 region has 14 residues. Germline CDR1 and CDR2: SNHLY and FYNNEI. The CDR3 region is CASSETGGSIEQYF. The CDR3 DNA reads TGTGCCAGCAGTGAAACCGGGGGTTCTATCGAGCAGTACTTC.

Notes on this clone: At the DNA level, this CDR3 is encoded by other sequences in the same sample as well. This rearrangement joins TRBV2 to TRBJ2-3, with 8 nucleotides matching TRBD1. This CDR3 region has 15 residues. The V gene's germline CDR1 is SNHLY and CDR2 FYNNEI. V shed 4 bases and J 3 bases; nucleotides not matched to a gene: 6. The CDR3 reads CASSGDRGLTDTQYF. CDR3 sequence (DNA): TGTGCCAGCAGTGGAGACAGGGGTTTAACAGATACGCAGTATTTT.

The rearrangement joins TRBV7-2 to TRBJ2-1, with 13 bases identical to TRBD2. J lost 4 bases, V lost 1 base, and 1 base had no gene match. CDR3 length equals 16 residues. The germline V gene encodes CDR1 SGHTA and CDR2 FQGNSA. The CDR3, as DNA: TGTGCCAGCAGCTTAGAACTAGCGGGGGGGTACAATGAGCAGTTCTTC. Translating gives CASSLELAGGYNEQFF.

The rearrangement links TRBV7-6 to TRBJ2-1; D call uncertain. The CDR3 is made up of 13 amino acids. From germline, CDR1 is SGHVS and CDR2 FNYEAQ. V was trimmed by 2 bases and J by 5 bases, leaving 7 bases between them. The CDR3 spells CASSLQKDNEQFF. In DNA form, the CDR3 reads TGTGCCAGCAGCTTACAGAAAGACAATGAGCAGTTCTTC.